The 17 T cell receptor beta chains listed next were all sequenced from one sample in a study of human T cells and chemical hapten exposure. MiXCR, applied by TCRdb to the RACE reads, yields one record per CDR3 protein. The table lists approximately 80,000 distinct CDR3 sequences, roughly 10% of them singletons. Time point of the sample: patch test 1, 2 weeks after DPC sensitization. Treatment here: therapeutic diphenylcyclopropenone sensitization with weekly scalp DPC. The sample was whole blood, taken in connection with sensitization to the hapten diphenylcyclopropenone (DPC). The receptors derive from a woman in her forties or fifties with alopecia areata. Some clones in this sample may be carry-over from other donors' samples.

This clonotype was seen ten or more times. The gene calls are TRBV20-1 and TRBJ2-7, with D tentatively TRBD2 (6 bases). The CDR3 is 16 residues long. Trimming left V 0 bases short and J 2 bases short, with 17 bases between. In germline, CDR1 is DFQATT, CDR2 SNEGSKA (reference sequence). CDR3 loop: CSARERALAPAYEQYF. The CDR3 nucleotides read TGCAGTGCTAGAGAGAGAGCTCTAGCGCCGGCCTACGAGCAGTACTTC.

This clonotype was observed at least ten times. The gene calls are TRBV6-5 and TRBJ2-5; D may be TRBD1 (5 bases). Trimming removed 8 bases at V and 3 bases at J, with 19 bases between. CDR1 is MNHEY, CDR2 SVGAGI, per germline. The CDR3 spans 15 residues. The CDR3: CASGSIPQEKETQYF. In DNA form, the CDR3 reads TGTGCCAGCGGCTCGATACCACAGGAAAAAGAGACCCAGTACTTC.

This clonotype has ten or more counts. J is TRBJ1-2 and V is TRBV28; a possible D gene is TRBD1 (6 bases). V was shortened by 5 bases and J by 8 bases, with 9 bases between the two germline ends. The germline gives CDR1 MDHEN, CDR2 SYDVKM. The CDR3 extends over 11 amino acids. For the CDR3, the DNA is TGTGCCAGCAGTCTCGGACAGGGCTACACCTTC. Protein product: CASSLGQGYTF.

This sequence joins TRBV5-1 and TRBJ2-2; D is perhaps TRBD2 (5 bases). The ends were cut back, 0 bases at V and 6 bases at J, with 9 bases in the middle. There are 14 residues in the CDR3. CDR1 is SGHRS and CDR2 is YFSETQ in the germline V gene. The CDR3: CASSLAPGSGELFF. In DNA form, the CDR3 reads TGCGCCAGCAGCTTGGCCCCGGGATCCGGGGAGCTGTTTTTT.

This clonotype was observed many times. The chain carries TRBV29-1 and TRBJ2-7; TRBD1 agrees at 8 bases. This CDR3 is built from 13 residues. Per the germline V gene, CDR1 is SQVTM and CDR2 is ANQGSEA. V lost 5 bases and J lost 1; bases outside the gene matches: 4. In nucleotides, the CDR3 is TGCAGCGTTTTAGGACAGGGTTCCTACGAGCAGTACTTC. Translation: CSVLGQGSYEQYF.

This clonotype was recorded at least ten times. V gene TRBV18 combines with J gene TRBJ2-2; 8 bases map to TRBD1. The CDR3 is 16 amino acids. Germline CDR1 and CDR2: KGHSH and LQKENI. J lost 0 bases, V lost 3 bases, and 3 bases had no gene match. The CDR3, as DNA: TGTGCCAGCTCACCCCCGGGACAGGCGAACACCGGGGAGCTGTTTTTT. It specifies CASSPPGQANTGELFF. The full variable domain, with the rest looked up from reference TRBV18 and TRBJ2-2, is NAGVMQNPRHLVRRRGQEARLRCSPMKGHSHVYWYRQLPEEGLKFMVYLQKENIIDESGMPKERFSAEFPKEGPSILRIQQVVRGDSAAYFCASSPPGQANTGELFFGEGSRLTVL.

In this sample, this clonotype turned up a few times. The chain combines TRBV6-2 or TRBV6-3 with TRBJ1-2, with 8 bases that match TRBD1. The CDR3 extends over 17 amino acids. Germline CDR1 reads MNHEY; CDR2 reads SVGEGT. Unmatched junction bases numbered 10, after V lost 0 bases and J lost 4 bases. The DNA for the CDR3 is TGTGCCAGCAGTTACTCGACGTCCGGGGACAGGTCCTATGGCTACACCTTC. Translating it yields CASSYSTSGDRSYGYTF.

This clonotype was observed a few times. This chain joins TRBV29-1 and TRBJ1-1; possibly TRBD1 for D (5 bases). CDR1 and CDR2 from the germline V gene are SQVTM and ANQGSEA. CDR3 size: 14 residues. Trimming took off 4 bases at V and 6 bases at J, with 18 bases between the two ends. The CDR3 bases are TGCAGCGTTGCCCCGACAGTGGGGGAGGCTGAAGCTTTCTTT. It specifies CSVAPTVGEAEAFF. Together with reference TRBV29-1 and TRBJ1-1, the CDR3 gives the full variable domain: SAVISQKPSRDICQRGTSLTIQCQVDSQVTMMFWYRQQPGQSLTLIATANQGSEATYESGFVIDKFPISRPNLTFSTLTVSNMSPEDSSIYLCSVAPTVGEAEAFFGQGTRLTVV.

The sample holds many counts of this clonotype. V usage is TRBV7-8 and J usage is TRBJ1-2, with D perhaps matching TRBD1 (5 bases). The CDR3 sequence is 15 residues long. Germline V lookup: CDR1 SGHVS, CDR2 FQNEAQ. The V gene lost 2 bases and the J gene lost 2 bases, with 12 bases spanning the gap. The CDR3 protein is CASSLFPRENYGYTF. CDR3 DNA: TGTGCCAGCAGCTTATTTCCCAGGGAAAACTATGGCTACACCTTC. The whole variable domain, filled in from reference TRBV7-8 and TRBJ1-2, reads GAGVSQSPRYKVAKRGQDVALRCDPISGHVSLFWYQQALGQGPEFLTYFQNEAQLDKSGLPSDRFFAERPEGSVSTLKIQRTQQEDSAVYLCASSLFPRENYGYTFGSGTRLTVV.

A few counts support this clonotype. V is TRBV5-1 and J is TRBJ2-7, with 11 bases matching TRBD2. This CDR3 has 15 residues. Germline CDR1 SGHRS, CDR2 YFSETQ. Germline trimming cut 5 bases from V and 2 bases from J; bases unmatched to any gene: 6. CDR3 region: CASSLLAGETYEQYF. The CDR3 DNA is TGCGCCAGCAGTTTACTAGCGGGAGAAACCTACGAGCAGTACTTC.

This clonotype was detected many times. This sequence joins TRBV5-6 and TRBJ2-1; D is perhaps TRBD2 (6 bases). Trimming left V 1 base short and J 0 bases short, with 11 bases between. In germline, CDR1 is SGHDT, CDR2 YYEEEE. This CDR3 is built from 16 residues. The CDR3, as DNA: TGTGCCAGCAGCTTGAAGGGACTGGGCTCCTACAATGAGCAGTTCTTC. Residues: CASSLKGLGSYNEQFF. Together with reference TRBV5-6 and TRBJ2-1, the CDR3 gives the full variable domain: DAGVTQSPTHLIKTRGQQVTLRCSPKSGHDTVSWYQQALGQGPQFIFQYYEEEERQRGNFPDRFSGHQFPNYSSELNVNALLLGDSALYLCASSLKGLGSYNEQFFGPGTRLTVL.

This chain uses TRBV7-3 with TRBJ1-5; D might be TRBD1 (5 bases). The length of the CDR3 is 15 residues. Germline loops: CDR1 SGHTA, CDR2 FQGTGA. V was trimmed by 10 bases and J by 1 base, leaving 17 bases between them. The DNA of the CDR3 is TGTGCCACCCCGGGACCGAGTTTCAGCAATCAGCCCCAGCATTTT. Translating gives CATPGPSFSNQPQHF.

In its sample, this clonotype was seen a few times. This rearrangement joins TRBV11-3 to TRBJ1-1; D remains ambiguous. V gave up 5 bases and J gave up 11 bases, with 15 bases separating them. This CDR3 comprises 12 residues. The germline gives CDR1 SGHNT, CDR2 YENEEA. The CDR3 DNA reads TGTGCCAGCAGCCTAGCCGGCCAGCGGGCTTTCTTT. Amino acid sequence: CASSLAGQRAFF.

This clonotype was detected ten times or more. The chain recombines TRBV5-1 with TRBJ2-3; D ambiguous. The CDR3 extends over 16 amino acids. Germline loops: CDR1 SGHRS, CDR2 YFSETQ. V was trimmed by 2 bases and J by 5 bases, leaving 18 bases between them. CDR3 loop: CASSFGSANPRDTQYF. CDR3 nucleotide sequence: TGCGCCAGCAGCTTTGGCAGCGCCAACCCCAGAGATACGCAGTATTTT.

The chain carries TRBV27 and TRBJ2-5, with 7 bases identical to TRBD1. J was trimmed by 5 bases and V by 3 bases; bases with no gene match: 3. Germline CDR1 is MNHEY and CDR2 is SMNVEV (reference sequence). CDR3 length equals 13 residues. CDR3 sequence (DNA): TGTGCCAGCAGTTTCTGGACAGGCGAGACCCAGTACTTC. Translated, it gives CASSFWTGETQYF.

This clonotype was observed a handful of times. The chain has TRBV2 and TRBJ2-7; D could derive from TRBD1 or TRBD2 (5 bases each). V lost 7 bases and J lost 3, with 13 bases in between. CDR3 length: 13 residues. Germline assignment: CDR1 SNHLY and CDR2 FYNNEI. The CDR3 region is CASTRDAGYEQYF. In nucleotides, the CDR3 is TGTGCCAGCACCCGGGACGCCGGCTACGAGCAGTACTTC.

In its sample, this clonotype was seen many times. This chain uses TRBV6-5 with TRBJ1-4; possibly TRBD1 for D (5 bases). V dropped 0 bases and J dropped 5 bases, with 10 bases sitting between them. CDR1 and CDR2 (germline): MNHEY, SVGAGI. This CDR3 is 15 amino acids long. CDR3 amino acids: CASSYSTGDNEKLFF. The CDR3 DNA reads TGTGCCAGCAGTTACTCGACGGGGGACAATGAAAAACTGTTTTTT.